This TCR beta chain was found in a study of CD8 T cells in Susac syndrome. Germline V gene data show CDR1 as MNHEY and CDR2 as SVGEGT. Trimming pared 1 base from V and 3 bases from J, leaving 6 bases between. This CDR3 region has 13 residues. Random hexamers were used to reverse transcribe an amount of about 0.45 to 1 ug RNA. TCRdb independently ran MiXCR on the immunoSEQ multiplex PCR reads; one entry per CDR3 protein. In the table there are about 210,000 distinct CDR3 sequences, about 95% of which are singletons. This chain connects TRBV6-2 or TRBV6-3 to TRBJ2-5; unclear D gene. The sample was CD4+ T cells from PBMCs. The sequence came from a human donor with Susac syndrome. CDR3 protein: CASSYWLEETQYF. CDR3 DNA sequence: TGTGCCAGCAGTTACTGGCTGGAAGAGACCCAGTACTTC.